This TCR beta chain was profiled in a study of blood T cell repertoires in COVID-19. Study as a whole: There were acute and convalescent COVID-19 samples, and they came from the United States, Italy and Spain. Sample material is recorded as cDNA or gDNA derived from T cells, B-cell-depleted T cells, or PBMCs.

In the original analysis: It was from reference gene primer amplification that nucleated cell counts were estimated. Sequenced by immunoSEQ multiplex PCR; TCRdb stores in-frame clones only, minus some. Clone size and the V and J calls come from that table; the DNA yielded D and trimming. This table holds roughly 250,000 clones, approximately 85% found once. This clone has a handful of counts. Enrolment of Seattle patients took place during active infection, and they were followed longitudinally. The V gene end was trimmed by 4 bases and the J gene end by 6 bases; junction bases not matched to a gene: 15. CDR1 MDHEN and CDR2 SYDVKM come from the germline V gene. CDR3 size: 19 residues.

The chain links TRBV28 to TRBJ2-2; 12 bases align to TRBD2. The clonotype was recovered from a human donor with COVID-19, enrolled during active disease. The donor label of this sample is uncertain. The sequenced sample consisted of peripheral blood. This chain's CDR3 is CASSSGLAGPKRRAGELFF. For the CDR3, the DNA is TGTGCCAGCAGTTCAGGACTAGCGGGACCAAAAAGACGAGCCGGGGAGCTGTTTTTT.